The 17 T cell receptor beta chains reported below all come from one sample, sequenced in a study of T cell responses to AZD1222 COVID-19 vaccine. Clones were read by immunoSEQ multiplex PCR, and TCRdb kept only the in-frame ones, dropping some. The table shows about 100,000 clones, with around 83% occurring only once. Sequenced material: peripheral blood, taken on day 0 of AZD1222 vaccination. The source is an adult in good health.

The chain employs TRBV5-4 and TRBJ1-1; the D gene is possibly TRBD1 (5 bases). Per germline, CDR1 SGHNT and CDR2 YYREEE (reference sequence). The CDR3 spans 15 residues. Trimming left V 0 bases short and J 0 bases short, with 9 bases between. The CDR3 reads CASSLVAGMNTEAFF. DNA for the CDR3: TGTGCCAGCAGCTTGGTTGCAGGGATGAACACTGAAGCTTTCTTT.

This chain connects TRBV27 to TRBJ2-1; TRBD2 aligns across 13 bases. This CDR3 region has 17 residues. Germline V CDR1 and CDR2: MNHEY, SMNVEV (reference sequence). Losses at the gene ends were 2 bases for V and 0 bases for J; bases not matched to a gene: 1. The CDR3 DNA follows: TGTGCCAGCAGTTTAAGACTAGCGGGGGGCTCCTACAATGAGCAGTTCTTC. Protein product: CASSLRLAGGSYNEQFF.

The rearrangement joins TRBV5-1 to TRBJ2-6, with 12 bases lining up with TRBD1. This CDR3 has 17 amino acids. Trimming removed 6 bases from V and 1 base from J; junction bases left unmatched: 5. Germline loops: CDR1 SGHRS, CDR2 YFSETQ. CDR3 in amino acids: CASTPGQGASGANVLTF. In DNA form, the CDR3 reads TGCGCCAGCACCCCGGGACAGGGGGCGTCTGGGGCCAACGTCCTGACTTTC.

The chain employs TRBV19 and TRBJ1-2, with 11 bases aligning to TRBD1. The CDR3 consists of 16 residues. The germline V gene encodes CDR1 LNHDA and CDR2 SQIVND (reference sequence). Germline trimming cut 5 bases from V and 4 bases from J; bases unmatched to any gene: 9. The CDR3, as DNA: TGTGCCAGTAGTCCCCGGGACAGGGGGTCATCCTATGGCTACACCTTC. Translated: CASSPRDRGSSYGYTF.

The CDR3: CASSQGRGPDTQYF. In nucleotides, the CDR3 is TGCGCCAGCAGTCAGGGCCGGGGGCCAGATACGCAGTATTTT. The rearrangement uses TRBV10-2 and TRBJ2-3, with D possibly being TRBD1 or TRBD2 (6 bases each). CDR3 length: 14 amino acids. Germline V gene sequence: CDR1 WSHSY, CDR2 SAAADI. V was shortened by 5 bases and J by 4 bases, with 13 bases between the two germline ends.

The chain employs TRBV7-2 and TRBJ1-1; TRBD1 agrees at 8 bases. This CDR3 contains 15 residues. Germline CDR1 reads SGHTA; CDR2 reads FQGNSA. J gave up 2 bases and V 5 bases, and 7 bases lay outside the gene matches. The CDR3 DNA follows: TGTGCCAGCAGCCCGAGTGACAGGGGCAACACTGAAGCTTTCTTT. It codes for CASSPSDRGNTEAFF.

The rearrangement uses TRBV28 and TRBJ2-7; 7 bases line up with TRBD1. The germline CDR1 and CDR2 sequences are MDHEN and SYDVKM. This CDR3 has 21 residues. The J segment lost 1 base and the V segment lost 6 bases, leaving 27 bases of the junction unmatched. The CDR3 nucleotides are TGTGCCAGCAGCTCTATTACCCCCGATGAGAAGTCAGGGGGAGATTCCTACGAGCAGTACTTC. It specifies CASSSITPDEKSGGDSYEQYF.

The CDR3 region has the DNA TGTGCCAGCAGCCCCGCAGGGTCAGATACGCAGTATTTT. This codes for CASSPAGSDTQYF. The gene calls are TRBV11-3 and TRBJ2-3; TRBD1 might be the D (5 bases). V dropped 5 bases and J dropped 4 bases, with 10 bases sitting between them. Looked up from germline, CDR1 is SGHNT and CDR2 is YENEEA. The CDR3 has 13 residues.

J is TRBJ2-3 and V is TRBV12-3 or TRBV12-4; D is unresolved. This CDR3 is built from 13 residues. The V gene lost 3 bases and the J gene lost 10 bases, with 14 bases spanning the gap. CDR3 amino acids: CASSFKGPSSQYF. In nucleotides, the CDR3 is TGTGCCAGCAGTTTCAAAGGACCGAGTTCGCAGTATTTT.

The J gene is TRBJ2-3, the V gene TRBV30; 10 nucleotides align to TRBD2. The CDR3 extends over 14 amino acids. The junction had 4 bases not matched to a gene; V was cut back by 3 bases and J by 4 bases. CDR1 and CDR2 (germline): GTSNPN, SVGIG (reference sequence). The CDR3 nucleotides are TGTGCCTGGAGGGGGCTAGCGGGGGCAGATACGCAGTATTTT. As protein: CAWRGLAGADTQYF.

This clone was observed once. J is TRBJ1-4 and V is TRBV5-1; D remains unclear. V was cut by 0 bases and J by 4 bases, with 4 bases left in between. This CDR3 has 13 residues. CDR1 is SGHRS and CDR2 is YFSETQ in the germline V gene. The CDR3 reads CASSLELNEKLFF. The CDR3 DNA follows: TGCGCCAGCAGCTTGGAGCTTAATGAAAAACTGTTTTTT.

This chain connects TRBV9 to TRBJ2-7; 8 positions agree with TRBD2. CDR3 size: 15 residues. The germline gives CDR1 SGDLS, CDR2 YYNGEE. Unmatched junction bases numbered 8, after V lost 3 bases and J lost 3 bases. As DNA, the CDR3 is TGTGCCAGCAGCGCAGCAAGCGGGGGAGTCTACGAGCAGTACTTC. Amino acids: CASSAASGGVYEQYF.

V usage is TRBV3-1 (or the pseudogene TRBV3-2) and J usage is TRBJ2-3; tentative D call: TRBD2 (5 bases). In germline, CDR1 is LGHDT, CDR2 YNNKEL (reference sequence). V was cut by 6 bases and J by 4 bases, with 14 bases left in between. The CDR3 has 14 amino acids. The chain's CDR3 is CASRDLMEADTQYF. CDR3 DNA: TGTGCCAGCAGGGACTTAATGGAGGCAGATACGCAGTATTTT.

This rearrangement joins TRBV19 to TRBJ2-5, with D unresolved. V lost 2 bases, J lost 4 bases, and 11 bases lay in between. The CDR3 extends over 14 amino acids. The germline V gene has CDR1 LNHDA and CDR2 SQIVND (reference sequence). CDR3 sequence (DNA): TGTGCCAGTAGTATAAGTCATGGCGGAGAGACCCAGTACTTC. This encodes CASSISHGGETQYF. The full variable domain, its missing parts supplied by reference TRBV19 and TRBJ2-5, is DGGITQSPKYLFRKEGQNVTLSCEQNLNHDAMYWYRQDPGQGLRLIYYSQIVNDFQKGDIAEGYSVSREKKESFPLTVTSAQKNPTAFYLCASSISHGGETQYFGPGTRLLVL.

V and J are TRBV12-2 and TRBJ1-5. TRBV12-2 is recorded as a pseudogene. The CDR3 has 15 residues. The CDR3 is CASRLVDWPLGPQHF. The CDR3 DNA sequence: TGTGCAAGTCGCTTAGTGGACTGGCCCTTAGGGCCCCAGCATTTT.

CDR3: CASRPGTDNSPLHF. The CDR3 DNA reads TGTGCCAGCAGACCCGGGACAGATAATTCACCCCTCCACTTT. V and J are TRBV6-5 and TRBJ1-6, with 7 nucleotides matching TRBD1. V was clipped by 6 bases and J by 5 bases; unmatched bases: 4. The CDR3 loop spans 14 amino acids. From germline, CDR1 is MNHEY and CDR2 SVGAGI.

V and J are TRBV6-1 and TRBJ2-5, with 8 bases that match TRBD2. The germline V gene has CDR1 MNHNS and CDR2 SASEGT. The V gene end was trimmed by 3 bases and the J gene end by 6 bases; junction bases not matched to a gene: 6. The CDR3 is 14 residues long. This CDR3 is CASSEFSGVKTQYF. The CDR3 nucleotides read TGTGCCAGCAGTGAGTTTAGCGGGGTAAAGACCCAGTACTTC.